This passage covers 29 T cell receptor beta chains from one sample sequenced in a study of blood T cell repertoires in COVID-19. The assay was immunoSEQ multiplex PCR, and TCRdb's table has in-frame clones only and misses some. The table has some 530,000 clones, 70% to 90% seen once. Sample: peripheral blood. The source is a human donor in a cohort sampled during active COVID-19.

This clone showed up just a few times. The chain recombines TRBV4-2 with TRBJ2-7, with 9 nucleotides matching TRBD1. CDR1 is LGHNA and CDR2 is YNFKEQ in the germline V gene. The CDR3 runs to 18 residues. The trim removed 5 bases at V and 1 base at J, leaving 15 bases unmatched. In nucleotides, the CDR3 is TGTGCCAGCAGCTCCTCGGGACAGGGTTCATCCTCTTCCTACGAGCAGTACTTC. Its protein product is CASSSSGQGSSSSYEQYF.

This sequence joins TRBV5-1 and TRBJ2-7; D gene uncertain. The germline V gene has CDR1 SGHRS and CDR2 YFSETQ. V was shortened by 1 base and J by 4 bases, with 24 bases between the two germline ends. There are 18 residues in the CDR3. The CDR3 protein is CASSLSPPAPNIKYEQYF. The CDR3 bases are TGCGCCAGCAGCTTGAGTCCGCCTGCACCCAACATTAAATACGAGCAGTACTTC.

The chain uses TRBV9 and TRBJ2-7; D is perhaps TRBD2 (6 bases). This CDR3 comprises 14 residues. V lost 4 bases to trimming and J lost 2 bases, with 13 bases between them. Germline CDR1 is SGDLS and CDR2 is YYNGEE. CDR3 in amino acids: CASSPAGGPYEQYF. DNA for the CDR3: TGTGCCAGCAGCCCGGCCGGGGGACCCTACGAGCAGTACTTC.

The chain is built from TRBV30 and TRBJ1-2; D unresolved. With 0 bases removed from V and 8 bases from J, the gap between germline ends came to 13 bases. CDR1 is GTSNPN and CDR2 is SVGIG in the germline V gene (reference sequence). CDR3 length: 13 amino acids. The CDR3, as DNA: TGTGCCTGGAGTGTATCCCTGGCTGTGGGCTACACCTTC. As protein: CAWSVSLAVGYTF.

This clone was picked up one time. J is TRBJ2-1 and V is TRBV2; 8 nucleotides line up with TRBD1. After removal of 7 bases from V and 4 bases from J, the junction contained 3 bases not matched to a gene. CDR1 is SNHLY and CDR2 is FYNNEI in the germline V gene. The CDR3 has 13 residues. The CDR3 bases are TGTGCCAGCAAACAGGGGGTATACAATGAGCAGTTCTTC. Amino acid sequence: CASKQGVYNEQFF. Full variable domain (rest looked up from reference TRBV2 and TRBJ2-1): EPEVTQTPSHQVTQMGQEVILRCVPISNHLYFYWYRQILGQKVEFLVSFYNNEISEKSEIFDDQFSVERPDGSNFTLKIRSTKLEDSAMYFCASKQGVYNEQFFGPGTRLTVL.

The gene calls are TRBV5-8 and TRBJ2-3; 10 nucleotides agree with TRBD1. Germline-derived CDR1 and CDR2 are SGHTS and YDEGEE. The CDR3 runs to 17 residues. V gave up 0 bases and J gave up 4 bases; unmatched junction bases: 8. CDR3 DNA sequence: TGTGCCAGCAGCTTGGGGACAGGGGGTGAAGTTTCAGATACGCAGTATTTT. Amino acid sequence: CASSLGTGGEVSDTQYF.

This sequence joins TRBV5-1 and TRBJ2-7, with D possibly being TRBD2 (6 bases). V was shortened by 1 base and J by 3 bases, with 11 bases between the two germline ends. Germline V gives CDR1 SGHRS, CDR2 YFSETQ. This CDR3 is built from 14 residues. The CDR3 here is CASSLYGGSYEQYF. In DNA form, the CDR3 reads TGCGCCAGCAGCTTGTATGGGGGGAGCTACGAGCAGTACTTC.

This chain links TRBV7-2 with TRBJ1-4; 7 nucleotides agree with TRBD1. There are 16 residues in the CDR3. Looked up from germline, CDR1 is SGHTA and CDR2 is FQGNSA. The J segment lost 7 bases and the V segment lost 0 bases, leaving 8 bases of the junction unmatched. The CDR3 sequence: CASSLAPRGAGEKLFF. The CDR3 DNA sequence: TGTGCCAGCAGCTTAGCGCCCAGGGGGGCGGGTGAAAAACTGTTTTTT.

V usage is TRBV6-2 or TRBV6-3 and J usage is TRBJ2-7; perhaps TRBD2 as D (6 bases). CDR3 length: 16 residues. Trimming left V 0 bases short and J 2 bases short, with 14 bases between. Germline CDR1 reads MNHEY; CDR2 reads SVGEGT. The CDR3 loop reads CASSYSALASTYEQYF. CDR3 nucleotides: TGTGCCAGCAGTTACTCGGCCCTAGCGTCCACCTACGAGCAGTACTTC.

This rearrangement joins TRBV30 to TRBJ1-1; D uncertain. CDR3 length equals 13 residues. V was cut by 4 bases and J by 0 bases, with 9 bases left in between. From germline, CDR1 is GTSNPN and CDR2 SVGIG (reference sequence). The CDR3 loop reads CAWNGDMNTEAFF. CDR3 coding DNA: TGTGCCTGGAACGGAGATATGAACACTGAAGCTTTCTTT. The full variable domain, rest sourced from reference TRBV30 and TRBJ1-1, is SQTIHQWPATLVQPVGSPLSLECTVEGTSNPNLYWYRQAAGRGLQLLFYSVGIGQISSEVPQNLSASRPQDRQFILSSKKLLLSDSGFYLCAWNGDMNTEAFFGQGTRLTVV.

The chain links TRBV4-3 to TRBJ1-2, with 10 nucleotides matching TRBD1. V lost 3 bases, J lost 14 bases, and 6 bases stayed unmatched. Germline V gene sequence: CDR1 LGHNA, CDR2 YSLEER. The CDR3 extends over 12 amino acids. This CDR3 reads CASSHRQGARTF. The CDR3 nucleotides read TGCGCCAGCAGCCACCGACAGGGGGCGCGTACCTTC.

This chain uses TRBV2 with TRBJ2-5; D gene unclear. The CDR3 totals 12 residues. The ends were cut back, 7 bases at V and 2 bases at J, with 8 bases in the middle. Germline values: CDR1 SNHLY, CDR2 FYNNEI. The CDR3 bases are TGTGCCAGCAAACGGGTACAAGAGACCCAGTACTTC. Protein product: CASKRVQETQYF.

The gene calls are TRBV10-2 and TRBJ2-7, with D unresolved. V gave up 6 bases and J gave up 3 bases, with 24 bases separating them. The length of the CDR3 is 17 residues. Germline loops: CDR1 WSHSY, CDR2 SAAADI. The CDR3, as DNA: TGCGCCAGCAGCCCCGACCCCGGGTACCGGATCTTCTACGAGCAGTACTTC. It translates to CASSPDPGYRIFYEQYF.

V is TRBV7-8 and J is TRBJ2-1; D is possibly TRBD2 (6 bases). Germline V gives CDR1 SGHVS, CDR2 FQNEAQ. Trimming removed 2 bases from V and 2 bases from J, with 16 bases in between. The CDR3 consists of 17 residues. The CDR3 protein is CASSLRGMVAAYNEQFF. DNA for the CDR3: TGTGCCAGCAGCTTAAGGGGCATGGTAGCGGCCTACAATGAGCAGTTCTTC.

The chain links TRBV12-5 to TRBJ2-1; no reliable D call. CDR3 length equals 15 residues. V was cut by 1 base and J by 0 bases, with 7 bases left in between. Germline lookup yields CDR1 LGHNT and CDR2 FRNRAP. This CDR3 is CASGLDNPSYNEQFF. The CDR3 DNA sequence: TGTGCTAGTGGTTTGGACAATCCCTCCTACAATGAGCAGTTCTTC.

J is TRBJ1-4 and V is TRBV3-1 (or the pseudogene TRBV3-2), with TRBD1 matching over 7 bases. Germline CDR1 is LGHDT and CDR2 is YNNKEL (reference sequence). Trimming removed 5 bases from V and 10 bases from J; junction bases left unmatched: 7. This CDR3 is 13 amino acids long. The CDR3 nucleotides read TGTGCCAGCAGCACCGGACAGGAAGGAAAACTGTTTTTT. Its translation is CASSTGQEGKLFF.

The V and J genes are TRBV2 and TRBJ1-2; D remains unclear. The CDR3 has 14 residues. With 4 bases removed from V and 0 bases from J, the gap between germline ends came to 9 bases. Germline CDR1 SNHLY, CDR2 FYNNEI. The chain's CDR3 is CASSVPEPNYGYTF. CDR3 bases: TGTGCCAGCAGTGTGCCAGAACCTAACTATGGCTACACCTTC.

This clone was detected only once. The V and J genes are TRBV28 and TRBJ1-5; 9 bases match TRBD1. The CDR3 runs to 15 residues. The germline V gene encodes CDR1 MDHEN and CDR2 SYDVKM. After removal of 6 bases from V and 6 bases from J, the junction contained 9 bases not matched to a gene. Here the CDR3 reads CASSPDRGRRQPQHF. DNA of the CDR3: TGTGCCAGCAGCCCGGACAGGGGAAGGCGTCAGCCCCAGCATTTT.

The table lists this clone with a count of one. The gene calls are TRBV9 and TRBJ1-2; no clear D gene. Germline-derived CDR1 and CDR2 are SGDLS and YYNGEE. There are 12 residues in the CDR3. The germline V and J ends were trimmed by 4 bases and 6 bases, with 10 bases remaining between them. CDR3 loop: CASSIDGDGYTF. Written as DNA, the CDR3 is TGTGCCAGCAGCATCGACGGGGATGGCTACACCTTC.

The rearrangement uses TRBV5-6 and TRBJ1-4; D gene uncertain. V gave up 7 bases and J gave up 3 bases, with 10 bases separating them. Germline V gives CDR1 SGHDT, CDR2 YYEEEE. The CDR3 consists of 13 residues. The CDR3 protein is CASAGTPNEKLFF. CDR3 bases: TGTGCCAGCGCAGGAACCCCTAATGAAAAACTGTTTTTT.

A few counts support this clone. The chain uses TRBV6-1 and TRBJ1-5; tentative D call: TRBD1 (5 bases). The V gene's germline CDR1 is MNHNS and CDR2 SASEGT. V was pared by 1 base and J by 5 bases, with 12 bases between. This CDR3 has 15 amino acids. The CDR3 is CASSEGGGADQPQHF. CDR3 nucleotides: TGTGCCAGCAGTGAAGGCGGAGGGGCGGATCAGCCCCAGCATTTT.

The chain links TRBV5-6 to TRBJ2-3; 9 bases map to TRBD2. Trimming removed 0 bases from V and 5 bases from J; junction bases left unmatched: 7. This CDR3 region has 16 residues. The germline V gene encodes CDR1 SGHDT and CDR2 YYEEEE. CDR3 region: CASSLELAGALDTQYF. CDR3 bases: TGTGCCAGCAGCTTGGAGTTAGCGGGAGCTTTAGATACGCAGTATTTT.

This clone was observed once. The rearrangement links TRBV5-1 to TRBJ2-1; 12 nucleotides line up with TRBD2. Trimming at V came to 2 bases and at J to 7 bases, leaving 7 bases not matched to a gene. Germline V gene lookup returns CDR1 SGHRS and CDR2 YFSETQ. CDR3 length: 16 residues. DNA of the CDR3: TGCGCCAGCAGCTTCTCGCGACTAGCGGGAGCGAATGAGCAGTTCTTC. Translation gives CASSFSRLAGANEQFF.

The chain is built from TRBV5-6 and TRBJ2-1; D is possibly TRBD2 (6 bases). V dropped 5 bases and J dropped 8 bases, with 8 bases sitting between them. Germline V CDR1 and CDR2: SGHDT, YYEEEE. CDR3 length equals 11 residues. The DNA of the CDR3 is TGTGCCAGCAGGAGGGACTATGAGCAGTTCTTC. Its protein is CASRRDYEQFF.

This rearrangement joins TRBV6-5 to TRBJ2-7, with 7 nucleotides matching TRBD1. The length of the CDR3 is 14 residues. V trimming: 5 bases; J trimming: 1 base; junction bases outside the gene matches: 5. Germline assignment: CDR1 MNHEY and CDR2 SVGAGI. DNA for the CDR3: TGTGCCAGCAGTCACCGGGACAGTTCCTACGAGCAGTACTTC. Translation: CASSHRDSSYEQYF.

The rearrangement links TRBV30 to TRBJ1-1; 9 bases align to TRBD1. Trimming cost V 1 base and J 8 bases; bases outside gene matches: 5. CDR1 is GTSNPN, CDR2 SVGIG, per germline (reference sequence). The CDR3 is made up of 13 amino acids. The CDR3 region has the DNA TGTGCCTGGAGTGACGGACAGGGGCTAGAAGCTTTCTTT. Its translation is CAWSDGQGLEAFF.

The V gene is TRBV7-3, the J gene TRBJ2-2; TRBD1 matches at 9 bases. After removal of 5 bases from V and 3 bases from J, the junction contained 10 bases not matched to a gene. Germline CDR1 is SGHTA and CDR2 is FQGTGA. CDR3 length equals 17 residues. The CDR3 DNA sequence: TGTGCCAGCAGCCCCCCACAGGGGGCGGTGGACACCGGGGAGCTGTTTTTT. Translating it yields CASSPPQGAVDTGELFF.

The CDR3 DNA sequence: TGTGCCAGCGCTATAGGGGGCGGGCAAGAGACCCAGTACTTC. This translates into CASAIGGGQETQYF. This chain joins TRBV2 and TRBJ2-5; TRBD1 aligns across 7 bases. From germline, CDR1 is SNHLY and CDR2 FYNNEI. J gave up 2 bases and V 8 bases, and 8 bases lay outside the gene matches. The CDR3 contains 14 residues.

This chain connects TRBV6-5 to TRBJ1-5, with D perhaps matching TRBD1 (5 bases). Germline V gene sequence: CDR1 MNHEY, CDR2 SVGAGI. The CDR3 has 15 amino acids. V was pared by 2 bases and J by 3 bases, with 11 bases between. In DNA form, the CDR3 reads TGTGCCAGCAGTTACCGGCGGACACCCAATCAGCCCCAGCATTTT. Its protein product is CASSYRRTPNQPQHF.